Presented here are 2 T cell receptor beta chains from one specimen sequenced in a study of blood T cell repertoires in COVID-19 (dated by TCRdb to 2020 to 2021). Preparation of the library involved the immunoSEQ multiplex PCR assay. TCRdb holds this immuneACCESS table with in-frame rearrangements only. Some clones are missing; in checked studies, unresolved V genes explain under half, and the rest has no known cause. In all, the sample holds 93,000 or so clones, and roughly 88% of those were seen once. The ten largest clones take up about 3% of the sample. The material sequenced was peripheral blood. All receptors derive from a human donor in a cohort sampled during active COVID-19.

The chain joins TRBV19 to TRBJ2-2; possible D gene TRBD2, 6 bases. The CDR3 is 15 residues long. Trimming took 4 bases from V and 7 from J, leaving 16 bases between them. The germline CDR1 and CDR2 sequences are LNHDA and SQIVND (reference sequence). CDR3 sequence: CASSTLGGANGELFF. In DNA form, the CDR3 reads TGTGCCAGTAGTACCCTCGGGGGAGCAAACGGGGAGCTGTTTTTT.

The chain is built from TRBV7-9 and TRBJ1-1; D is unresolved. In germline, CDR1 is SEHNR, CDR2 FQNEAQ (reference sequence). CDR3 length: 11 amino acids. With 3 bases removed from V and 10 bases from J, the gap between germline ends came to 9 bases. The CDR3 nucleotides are TGTGCCAGCAGCTTGGGGAGCGGAGCTTTCTTT. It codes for CASSLGSGAFF.